This paragraph reports one TCR beta chain. The donors were healthy bone marrow donors. The source of the sample is a study of cytomegalovirus exposure and HLA in healthy donors. The PCR had 60 Vbeta and 13 Jbeta primers. Assay used: immunoSEQ multiplex PCR; TCRdb lists only in-frame clones, some missing. The table has approximately 160,000 clones, roughly 79% seen once. After removal of 7 bases from V and 0 bases from J, the junction contained 2 bases not matched to a gene. Germline V CDR1 and CDR2: SQVTM, ANQGSEA. The CDR3 totals 14 residues. The source is a man aged 40-55 years in good health and CMV-seronegative. This sequence joins TRBV29-1 and TRBJ1-3, with 11 nucleotides matching TRBD1. Sequences were obtained from PBMCs. The CDR3 protein is CSAGTGGSGNTIYF. The CDR3 bases are TGCAGCGCCGGGACAGGGGGCTCTGGAAACACCATATATTTT.